This entry lists 32 T cell receptor beta chains sequenced from one sample in a study of T-cell memory formation after mild COVID-19. A single record per CDR3 protein comes from TCRdb applying MiXCR to the 5' RACE reads. This sample carries 200,000 to 250,000 distinct CDR3 sequences, about 16% of them seen once, and the ten largest clones take approximately 3.5%. Sequenced sample: PBMCs or a T cell subset sorted from them (not recorded which). The receptors originated from a man aged 18 to 30 who had mild COVID-19 (a few samples of this study predate the infection). Cell type and time point are not known.

The sample holds a few counts of this clonotype. The rearrangement uses TRBV24-1 and TRBJ2-6; D call uncertain. The CDR3 is 12 amino acids. The V and J ends lost 5 bases and 2 bases respectively, with 0 bases between them. CDR1 KGHDR and CDR2 SFDVKD come from the germline V gene. The CDR3 DNA follows: TGTGCCACCAGTGCTGGGGCCAACGTCCTGACTTTC. Amino acids: CATSAGANVLTF.

A few counts support this clonotype. The CDR3 loop is CASSPSDRASYTF. CDR3 DNA sequence: TGTGCCAGCAGTCCTTCGGACAGGGCGAGTTACACCTTC. This chain uses TRBV7-3 with TRBJ1-2, with TRBD1 identical over 8 bases. The CDR3 covers 13 residues. Trimming at V came to 6 bases and at J to 11 bases, leaving 11 bases not matched to a gene. Looked up from germline, CDR1 is SGHTA and CDR2 is FQGTGA.

The sample holds many counts of this clonotype. The chain joins TRBV7-9 to TRBJ2-3; TRBD2 aligns across 7 bases. V lost 0 bases to trimming and J lost 4 bases; unmatched junction nucleotides: 1. The CDR3 sequence is 14 residues long. Germline values: CDR1 SEHNR, CDR2 FQNEAQ (reference sequence). CDR3 DNA sequence: TGTGCCAGCAGCTTAGCAGGACTAGCAGATACGCAGTATTTT. Translating gives CASSLAGLADTQYF.

The chain is built from TRBV4-1 and TRBJ2-1, with D perhaps TRBD1 or TRBD2 (5 bases each). CDR3 size: 12 residues. The germline CDR1 and CDR2 sequences are MGHRA and YSYEKL. Trimming removed 1 base from V and 9 bases from J, with 7 bases in between. The DNA of the CDR3 is TGCGCCAGCAGCCAAGGAGGGGTTGAGCAGTTCTTC. Protein product: CASSQGGVEQFF.

This sequence joins TRBV12-3 or TRBV12-4 and TRBJ2-1; D might be TRBD2 (6 bases). Trimming removed 6 bases at V and 7 bases at J, with 16 bases between. This CDR3 spans 14 amino acids. The CDR3 DNA follows: TGTGCCAGCAGCCAAACCGGGACTGTGAATGAGCAGTTCTTC. Protein: CASSQTGTVNEQFF.

This clonotype has more than one count but fewer than ten. The genes are TRBV24-1 and TRBJ2-3, with unresolved D. Trimming stripped 5 bases from V and 1 base from J, with 6 bases between. The germline CDR1 and CDR2 sequences are KGHDR and SFDVKD. The CDR3 is 13 amino acids. The CDR3 DNA follows: TGTGCCACCAGTGGACTGGGCACAGATACGCAGTATTTT. Translating gives CATSGLGTDTQYF.

A few counts support this clonotype. This chain connects TRBV28 to TRBJ2-3; no reliable D call. V lost 3 bases to trimming and J lost 3 bases, with 10 bases between them. Looked up from germline, CDR1 is MDHEN and CDR2 is SYDVKM. The CDR3 contains 14 residues. The CDR3 region has the DNA TGTGCCAGCAGTTTCTTCGATGTTACAGATACGCAGTATTTT. It specifies CASSFFDVTDTQYF.

In this sample, this clonotype turned up a few times. The chain recombines TRBV4-3 with TRBJ2-1; unclear D gene. From germline, CDR1 is LGHNA and CDR2 YSLEER. The CDR3 sequence is 12 residues long. V was cut by 3 bases and J by 15 bases, with 15 bases left in between. In nucleotides, the CDR3 is TGCGCCAGCAGCCATTCTGGGGTTGGGCGGTTCTTC. The encoded protein is CASSHSGVGRFF.

The genes are TRBV19 and TRBJ1-2; perhaps TRBD1 as D (6 bases). V dropped 2 bases and J dropped 4 bases, with 11 bases sitting between them. This CDR3 is 14 amino acids long. Germline V lookup: CDR1 LNHDA, CDR2 SQIVND (reference sequence). CDR3 region: CASSILGAGYGYTF. The CDR3, as DNA: TGTGCCAGTAGTATACTGGGGGCCGGCTATGGCTACACCTTC. The variable domain in full, completed from reference TRBV19 and TRBJ1-2, reads DGGITQSPKYLFRKEGQNVTLSCEQNLNHDAMYWYRQDPGQGLRLIYYSQIVNDFQKGDIAEGYSVSREKKESFPLTVTSAQKNPTAFYLCASSILGAGYGYTFGSGTRLTVV.

The chain recombines TRBV5-4 with TRBJ2-3, with D uncertain. Deletions cut 1 base from V and 2 bases from J, with 11 bases between. Germline V gives CDR1 SGHNT, CDR2 YYREEE (reference sequence). The CDR3 loop spans 15 amino acids. CDR3 loop: CASSLNYQNTDTQYF. For the CDR3, the DNA is TGTGCCAGCAGCTTGAATTACCAGAACACAGATACGCAGTATTTT.

This clonotype was observed a few times. The chain links TRBV12-3 or TRBV12-4 to TRBJ1-2; weak D call: TRBD1 (5 bases). The CDR3 contains 13 residues. V lost 4 bases to trimming and J lost 4 bases, with 10 bases between them. CDR3 DNA sequence: TGTGCCAGCAGTTACGACAGCACCTATGGCTACACCTTC. Protein product: CASSYDSTYGYTF.

This clonotype showed up many times. J is TRBJ2-1 and V is TRBV5-1; 8 positions match TRBD2. The germline V gene has CDR1 SGHRS and CDR2 YFSETQ. The CDR3 has 16 residues. V shed 0 bases and J 7 bases; nucleotides not matched to a gene: 9. The CDR3 DNA is TGCGCCAGCAGCTTGGGAGGACTAGCAGGACGAAATGAGCAGTTCTTC. Its protein product is CASSLGGLAGRNEQFF.

This clonotype came up a few times. The V call is TRBV29-1, the J call TRBJ1-1; tentatively, D is TRBD1 (5 bases). The germline gives CDR1 SQVTM, CDR2 ANQGSEA. This CDR3 has 13 residues. The V gene lost 0 bases and the J gene lost 1 base, with 6 bases spanning the gap. In DNA, the CDR3 is TGCAGCGTTGAAGATAGGGGGAACACTGAAGCTTTCTTT. Translated: CSVEDRGNTEAFF.

This clonotype was seen more than once but under ten times. This chain links TRBV18 with TRBJ1-1; TRBD1 agrees at 8 bases. V shed 2 bases and J 3 bases; nucleotides not matched to a gene: 5. This CDR3 region has 15 residues. The germline gives CDR1 KGHSH, CDR2 LQKENI. The CDR3 spells CASSPSLTGDTEAFF. For the CDR3, the DNA is TGTGCCAGCTCACCAAGCCTGACAGGGGACACTGAAGCTTTCTTT.

This chain joins TRBV7-2 and TRBJ2-1; maybe TRBD2 (5 bases). Germline CDR1 and CDR2: SGHTA and FQGNSA. This CDR3 contains 16 residues. V was trimmed by 5 bases and J by 9 bases, leaving 23 bases between them. CDR3 sequence reads: CASSPFLGLEGGEQFF. The CDR3 DNA is TGTGCCAGCAGCCCATTTCTTGGCCTAGAGGGCGGTGAGCAGTTCTTC. Combining the CDR3 with reference TRBV7-2 and TRBJ2-1 gives the whole variable domain GAGVSQSPSNKVTEKGKDVELRCDPISGHTALYWYRQSLGQGLEFLIYFQGNSAPDKSGLPSDRFSAERTGGSVSTLTIQRTQQEDSAVYLCASSPFLGLEGGEQFFGPGTRLTVL.

The J gene is TRBJ1-6, the V gene TRBV5-6, with TRBD1 as a possible D gene (5 bases). The ends were cut back, 2 bases at V and 10 bases at J, with 22 bases in the middle. Germline V gene data show CDR1 as SGHDT and CDR2 as YYEEEE. The CDR3 runs 17 residues. The CDR3: CASSLRQRADPRSPLHF. CDR3 bases: TGTGCCAGCAGCTTACGACAGAGAGCAGACCCGAGGTCACCCCTCCACTTT.

V gene TRBV5-1 combines with J gene TRBJ2-3, with 9 nucleotides matching TRBD2. The CDR3 sequence is 17 residues long. CDR1 is SGHRS and CDR2 is YFSETQ in the germline V gene. The junction had 15 bases not matched to a gene; V was cut back by 4 bases and J by 6 bases. The CDR3 DNA follows: TGCGCCAGCAGCCCCTTAGCGGGGGCTACGTCCACGGATACGCAGTATTTT. This encodes CASSPLAGATSTDTQYF. The full variable domain, in which reference TRBV5-1 and TRBJ2-3 provide the parts outside the CDR3, is KAGVTQTPRYLIKTRGQQVTLSCSPISGHRSVSWYQQTPGQGLQFLFEYFSETQRNKGNFPGRFSGRQFSNSRSEMNVSTLELGDSALYLCASSPLAGATSTDTQYFGPGTRLTVL.

This sequence joins TRBV4-2 and TRBJ2-7; 7 positions match TRBD1. This CDR3 has 14 amino acids. CDR1 is LGHNA, CDR2 YNFKEQ, per germline. The V gene end was trimmed by 1 base and the J gene end by 3 bases; junction bases not matched to a gene: 3. The CDR3 DNA follows: TGTGCCAGCAGCCAAGGGACAGGAGTCTACGAGCAGTACTTC. This sequence encodes CASSQGTGVYEQYF.

The chain joins TRBV5-6 to TRBJ1-5; D not certain. CDR1 SGHDT and CDR2 YYEEEE come from the germline V gene. Between the trimmed V and J ends, which lost 2 bases and 0 bases, there was a span of 9 bases. This CDR3 has 15 amino acids. CDR3 in amino acids: CASSFKRYSNQPQHF. The CDR3 region has the DNA TGTGCCAGCAGCTTCAAAAGATATAGCAATCAGCCCCAGCATTTT.

In this sample, this clonotype turned up a few times. The genes are TRBV4-3 and TRBJ2-2; perhaps D is TRBD1 or TRBD2 (5 bases each). The V and J ends lost 0 bases and 9 bases respectively, with 11 bases between them. Germline V lookup: CDR1 LGHNA, CDR2 YSLEER. The CDR3 spans 14 residues. The CDR3 sequence is CASSQDEGRRELFF. The CDR3, as DNA: TGCGCCAGCAGCCAAGATGAGGGGCGCAGGGAGCTGTTTTTT.

This clonotype appeared many times. The J gene is TRBJ2-4, the V gene TRBV11-2; 9 bases are a match to TRBD1. The CDR3 has 13 amino acids. With 5 bases clipped from V and 8 bases from J, the junction kept 4 bases outside the gene matches. Germline V gene sequence: CDR1 SGHAT, CDR2 FQNNGV. The CDR3 DNA is TGTGCCAGCAGCGGACAGGGGTGGGACATTCAGTACTTC. Protein: CASSGQGWDIQYF.

This chain links TRBV6-2 or TRBV6-3 with TRBJ2-1, with a tentative D call TRBD2 (6 bases). The CDR3 sequence is 11 residues long. V lost 6 bases and J 10 bases, leaving 10 bases between the germline ends. Per the germline V gene, CDR1 is MNHEY and CDR2 is SVGEGT. CDR3: CASRTRGEQFF. The CDR3 coding sequence is TGTGCCAGCAGGACGCGGGGCGAGCAGTTCTTC.

This clonotype has a handful of counts. The V and J genes are TRBV7-9 and TRBJ2-7; D may correspond to TRBD1 or TRBD2 (5 bases each). Trimming pared 2 bases from V and 4 bases from J, leaving 9 bases between. CDR1 and CDR2 (germline): SEHNR, FQNEAQ (reference sequence). The CDR3 length is 13 residues. The CDR3 here is CASSLLRGYEQYF. DNA of the CDR3: TGTGCCAGCAGCTTATTGAGGGGTTACGAGCAGTACTTC.

Only a few counts were recorded for this clonotype. The gene calls are TRBV2 and TRBJ2-4; D call uncertain. The CDR3 spans 18 residues. V was clipped by 2 bases and J by 5 bases, with 22 bases between them. Germline loops: CDR1 SNHLY, CDR2 FYNNEI. For the CDR3, the DNA is TGTGCCAGCAGTGAAATGGCCCCTTATTCCGCTCCCCAAAACATTCAGTACTTC. Its translation is CASSEMAPYSAPQNIQYF.

The chain is built from TRBV3-1 and TRBJ1-2; tentatively, D is TRBD1 (6 bases). V lost 4 bases to trimming and J lost 8 bases, with 17 bases between them. Per germline, CDR1 LGHDT and CDR2 YNNKEL (reference sequence). The CDR3 has 14 residues. The DNA of the CDR3 is TGTGCCAGCAGCCTTCGACGGGGGGCTGGCGGCTACACCTTC. Translating it yields CASSLRRGAGGYTF.

This clonotype was found a few times. The chain joins TRBV12-3 or TRBV12-4 to TRBJ2-7; D unresolved. V lost 3 bases and J lost 3, with 9 bases in between. The CDR3 is 13 amino acids. CDR3 nucleotide sequence: TGTGCCAGCAGTTTGGCGGACGGCTACGAGCAGTACTTC. This codes for CASSLADGYEQYF.

This clonotype was detected a few times. The chain recombines TRBV15 with TRBJ1-6; D remains unclear. V gave up 3 bases and J gave up 0 bases, with 6 bases separating them. Germline V lookup: CDR1 LNHNV, CDR2 YYDKDF (reference sequence). This CDR3 is 15 amino acids long. In DNA form, the CDR3 reads TGTGCCACCAGCAGGGAAAGCTCCTATAATTCACCCCTCCACTTT. Translating it yields CATSRESSYNSPLHF.

This clonotype came up a few times. V is TRBV20-1 and J is TRBJ2-1; D unclear. The germline V gene has CDR1 DFQATT and CDR2 SNEGSKA (reference sequence). CDR3 length: 13 residues. Deletions cut 5 bases from V and 5 bases from J, with 13 bases between. For the CDR3, the DNA is TGCAGTGCTCCTCGGTGGAGAAACAATGAGCAGTTCTTC. This sequence encodes CSAPRWRNNEQFF.

This rearrangement joins TRBV20-1 to TRBJ2-7; possible D gene TRBD2, 7 bases. Trimming cost V 6 bases and J 0 bases, with 21 bases left between them. Germline CDR1 DFQATT, CDR2 SNEGSKA (reference sequence). The CDR3 contains 16 residues. The CDR3 loop is CSAPPPEGGGSYEQYF. In DNA form, the CDR3 reads TGCAGTGCACCCCCCCCCGAGGGGGGGGGCTCCTACGAGCAGTACTTC.

The CDR3 loop reads CASSLFAGAAGTDTQYF. As DNA, the CDR3 is TGTGCCAGCAGCTTATTCGCCGGGGCAGCGGGCACAGATACGCAGTATTTT. This chain uses TRBV7-2 with TRBJ2-3; D is possibly TRBD1 or TRBD2 (5 bases each). The CDR3 consists of 17 residues. Germline V gives CDR1 SGHTA, CDR2 FQGNSA. The V end was cut by 2 bases, the J end by 1 base, with 16 bases between. Together with reference TRBV7-2 and TRBJ2-3, the CDR3 gives the full variable domain: GAGVSQSPSNKVTEKGKDVELRCDPISGHTALYWYRQSLGQGLEFLIYFQGNSAPDKSGLPSDRFSAERTGGSVSTLTIQRTQQEDSAVYLCASSLFAGAAGTDTQYFGPGTRLTVL.

This clonotype was counted only a few times. The chain joins TRBV4-3 to TRBJ1-2; D is uncertain. The CDR3 has 14 amino acids. Trimming cost V 1 base and J 4 bases, with 10 bases left between them. Germline CDR1 is LGHNA and CDR2 is YSLEER. The CDR3 is CASSQGASSYGYTF. The DNA of the CDR3 is TGCGCCAGCAGCCAAGGCGCCTCATCCTATGGCTACACCTTC.

This clonotype was found a few times. The CDR3 is CASRGTETSGYTF. The CDR3 coding sequence is TGTGCCAGCAGAGGGACGGAGACCAGTGGCTACACCTTC. The V call is TRBV6-6, the J call TRBJ1-2, with D tentatively TRBD1 (5 bases). In germline, CDR1 is MNHNY, CDR2 SVGAGI (reference sequence). The CDR3 covers 13 residues. With 6 bases removed from V and 7 bases from J, the gap between germline ends came to 15 bases.